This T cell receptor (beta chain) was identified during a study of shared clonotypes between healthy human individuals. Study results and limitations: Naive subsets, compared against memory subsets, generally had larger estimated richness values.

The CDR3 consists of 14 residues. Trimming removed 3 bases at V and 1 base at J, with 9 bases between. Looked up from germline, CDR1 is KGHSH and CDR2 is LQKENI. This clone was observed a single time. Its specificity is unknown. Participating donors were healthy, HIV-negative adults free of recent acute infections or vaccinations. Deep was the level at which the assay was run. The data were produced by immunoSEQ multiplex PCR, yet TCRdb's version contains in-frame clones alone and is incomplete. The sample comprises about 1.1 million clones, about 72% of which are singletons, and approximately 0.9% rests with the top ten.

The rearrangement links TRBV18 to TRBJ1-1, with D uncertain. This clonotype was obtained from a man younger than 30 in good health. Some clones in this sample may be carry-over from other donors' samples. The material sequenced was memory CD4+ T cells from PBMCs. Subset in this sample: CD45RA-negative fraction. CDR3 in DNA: TGTGCCAGCTCACCCCCGGCAGGGAACACTGAAGCTTTCTTT. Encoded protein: CASSPPAGNTEAFF.